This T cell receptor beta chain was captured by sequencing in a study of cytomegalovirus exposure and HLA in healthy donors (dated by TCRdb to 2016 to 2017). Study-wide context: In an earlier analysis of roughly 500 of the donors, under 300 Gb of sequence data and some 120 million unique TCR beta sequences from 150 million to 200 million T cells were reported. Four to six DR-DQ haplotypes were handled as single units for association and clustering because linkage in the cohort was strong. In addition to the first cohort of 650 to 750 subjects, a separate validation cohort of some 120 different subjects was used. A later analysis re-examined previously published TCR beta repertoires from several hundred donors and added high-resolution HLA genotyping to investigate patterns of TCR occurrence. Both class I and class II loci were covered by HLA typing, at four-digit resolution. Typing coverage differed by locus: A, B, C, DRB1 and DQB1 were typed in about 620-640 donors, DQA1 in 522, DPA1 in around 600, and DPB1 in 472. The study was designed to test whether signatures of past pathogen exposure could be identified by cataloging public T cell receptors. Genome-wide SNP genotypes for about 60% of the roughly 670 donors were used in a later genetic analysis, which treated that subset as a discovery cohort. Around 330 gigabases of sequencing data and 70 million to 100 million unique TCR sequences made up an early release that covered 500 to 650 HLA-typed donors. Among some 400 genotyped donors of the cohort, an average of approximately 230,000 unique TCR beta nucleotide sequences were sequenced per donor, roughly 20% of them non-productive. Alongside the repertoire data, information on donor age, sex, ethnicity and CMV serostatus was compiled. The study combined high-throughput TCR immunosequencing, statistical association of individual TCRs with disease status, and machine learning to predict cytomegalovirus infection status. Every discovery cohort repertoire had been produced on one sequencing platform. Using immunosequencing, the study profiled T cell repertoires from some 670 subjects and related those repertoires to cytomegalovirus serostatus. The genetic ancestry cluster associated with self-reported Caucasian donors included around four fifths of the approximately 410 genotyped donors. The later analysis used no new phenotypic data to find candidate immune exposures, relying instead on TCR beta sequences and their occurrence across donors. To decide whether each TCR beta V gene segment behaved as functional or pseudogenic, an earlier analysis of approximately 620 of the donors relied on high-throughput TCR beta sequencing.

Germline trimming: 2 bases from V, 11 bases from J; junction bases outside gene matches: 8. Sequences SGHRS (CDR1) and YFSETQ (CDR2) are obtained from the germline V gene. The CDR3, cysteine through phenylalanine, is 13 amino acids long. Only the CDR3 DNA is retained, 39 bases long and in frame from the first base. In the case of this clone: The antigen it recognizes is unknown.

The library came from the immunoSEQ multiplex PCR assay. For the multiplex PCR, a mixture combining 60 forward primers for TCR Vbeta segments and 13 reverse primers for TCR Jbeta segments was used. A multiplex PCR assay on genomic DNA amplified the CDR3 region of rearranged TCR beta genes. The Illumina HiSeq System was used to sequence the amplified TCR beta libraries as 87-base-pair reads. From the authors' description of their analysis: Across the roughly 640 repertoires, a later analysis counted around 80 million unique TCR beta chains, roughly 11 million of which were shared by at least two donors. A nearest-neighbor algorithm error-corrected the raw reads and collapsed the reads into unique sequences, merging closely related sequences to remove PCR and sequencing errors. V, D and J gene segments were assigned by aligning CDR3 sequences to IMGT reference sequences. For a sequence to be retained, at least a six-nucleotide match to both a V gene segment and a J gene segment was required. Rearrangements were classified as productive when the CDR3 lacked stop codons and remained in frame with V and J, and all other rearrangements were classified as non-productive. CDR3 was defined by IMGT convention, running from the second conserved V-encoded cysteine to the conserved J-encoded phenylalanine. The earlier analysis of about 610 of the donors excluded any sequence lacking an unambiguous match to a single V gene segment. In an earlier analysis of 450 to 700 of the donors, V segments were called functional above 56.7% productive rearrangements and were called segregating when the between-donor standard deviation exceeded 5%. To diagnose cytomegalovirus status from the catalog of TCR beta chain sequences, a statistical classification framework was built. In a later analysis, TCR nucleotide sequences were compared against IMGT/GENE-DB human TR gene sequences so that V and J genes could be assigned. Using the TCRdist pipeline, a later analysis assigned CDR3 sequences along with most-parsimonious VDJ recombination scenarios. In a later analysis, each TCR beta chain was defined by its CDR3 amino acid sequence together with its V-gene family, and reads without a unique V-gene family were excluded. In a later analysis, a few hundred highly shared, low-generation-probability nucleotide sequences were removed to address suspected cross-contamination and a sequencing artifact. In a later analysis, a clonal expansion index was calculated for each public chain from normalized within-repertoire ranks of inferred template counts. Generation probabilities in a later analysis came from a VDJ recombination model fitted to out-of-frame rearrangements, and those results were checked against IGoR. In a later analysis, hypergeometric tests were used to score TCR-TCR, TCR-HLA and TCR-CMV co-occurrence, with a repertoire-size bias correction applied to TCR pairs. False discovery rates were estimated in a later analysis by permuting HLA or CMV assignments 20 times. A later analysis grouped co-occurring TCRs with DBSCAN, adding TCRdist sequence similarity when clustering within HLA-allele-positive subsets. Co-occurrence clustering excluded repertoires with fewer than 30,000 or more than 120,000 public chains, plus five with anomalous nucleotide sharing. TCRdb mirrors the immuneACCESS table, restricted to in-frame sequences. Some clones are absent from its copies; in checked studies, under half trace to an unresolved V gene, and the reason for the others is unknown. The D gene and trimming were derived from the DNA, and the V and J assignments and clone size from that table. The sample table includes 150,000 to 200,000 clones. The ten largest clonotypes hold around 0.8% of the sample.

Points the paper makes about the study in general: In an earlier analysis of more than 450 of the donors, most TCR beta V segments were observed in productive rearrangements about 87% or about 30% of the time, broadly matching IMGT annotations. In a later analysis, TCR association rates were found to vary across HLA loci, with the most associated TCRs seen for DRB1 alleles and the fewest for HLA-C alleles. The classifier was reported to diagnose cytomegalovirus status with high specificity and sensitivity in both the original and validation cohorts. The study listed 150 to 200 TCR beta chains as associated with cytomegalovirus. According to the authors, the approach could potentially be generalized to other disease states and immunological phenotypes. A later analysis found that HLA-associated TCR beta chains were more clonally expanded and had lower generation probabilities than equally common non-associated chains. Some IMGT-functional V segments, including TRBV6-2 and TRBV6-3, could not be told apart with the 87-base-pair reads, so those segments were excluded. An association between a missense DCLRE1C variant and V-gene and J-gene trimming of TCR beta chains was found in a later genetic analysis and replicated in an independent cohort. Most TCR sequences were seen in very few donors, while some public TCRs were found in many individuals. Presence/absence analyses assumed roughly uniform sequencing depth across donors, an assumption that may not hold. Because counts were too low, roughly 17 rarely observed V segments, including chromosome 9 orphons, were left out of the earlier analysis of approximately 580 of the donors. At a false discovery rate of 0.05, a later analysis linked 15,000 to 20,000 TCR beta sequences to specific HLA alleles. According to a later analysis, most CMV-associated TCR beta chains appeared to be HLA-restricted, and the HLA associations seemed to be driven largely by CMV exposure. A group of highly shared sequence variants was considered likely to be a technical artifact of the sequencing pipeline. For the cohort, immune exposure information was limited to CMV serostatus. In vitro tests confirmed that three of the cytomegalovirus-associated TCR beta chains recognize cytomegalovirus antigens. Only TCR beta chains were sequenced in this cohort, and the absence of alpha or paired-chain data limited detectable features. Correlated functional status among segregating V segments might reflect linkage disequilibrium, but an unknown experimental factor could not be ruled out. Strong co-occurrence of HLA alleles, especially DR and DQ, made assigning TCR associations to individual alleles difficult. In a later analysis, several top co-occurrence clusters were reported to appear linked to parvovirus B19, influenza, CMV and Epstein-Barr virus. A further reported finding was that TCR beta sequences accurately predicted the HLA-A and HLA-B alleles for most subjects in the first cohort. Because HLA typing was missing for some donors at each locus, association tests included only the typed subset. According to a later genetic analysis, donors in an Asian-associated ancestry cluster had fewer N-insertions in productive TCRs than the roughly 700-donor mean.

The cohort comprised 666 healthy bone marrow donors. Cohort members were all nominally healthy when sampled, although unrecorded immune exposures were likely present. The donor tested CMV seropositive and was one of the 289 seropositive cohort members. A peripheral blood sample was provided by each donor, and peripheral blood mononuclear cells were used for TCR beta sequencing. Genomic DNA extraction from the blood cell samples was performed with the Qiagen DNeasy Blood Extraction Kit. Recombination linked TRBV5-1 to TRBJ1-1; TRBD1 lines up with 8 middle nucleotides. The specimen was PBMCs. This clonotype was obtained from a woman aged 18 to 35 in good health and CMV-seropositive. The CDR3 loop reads CASSFQGAEDAFF. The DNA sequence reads TGCGCCAGCAGCTTTCAGGGGGCAGAAGATGCTTTCTTT.